This T cell receptor beta chain is drawn from a study of PD-1 blockade in classical Hodgkin lymphoma (dated by TCRdb to about 2020). As for the study more broadly: Nivolumab dosing was 3 mg/kg intravenously every 2 weeks, continuing until either disease progression or unacceptable toxicity. The study used TCR beta sequencing and CyTOF to define a peripheral blood immune signature of response to PD-1 blockade in classical Hodgkin lymphoma. Overall study outcomes, separate from this receptor: Baseline TCR diversity was reported as lower in newly diagnosed patients than in healthy donors, and lower still in relapsed/refractory patients. The study was restricted to a single clinical trial cohort, and the causes of repertoire differences, possibly disease activity or prior therapy, were left undefined. Among trial patients, those achieving complete response had baseline diversity similar to that of newly diagnosed patients, while diversity was significantly lower in partial responders and progressors. A significant rise by C4D1 was seen in CD4+ but not CD8+ TCR diversity (p=0.0027 vs p=0.16), with the rise being most apparent in complete responders (p=0.02). Patients starting nivolumab less than 1 year after ASCT had lower diversity and were excluded from later analyses to avoid confounding by immune reconstitution.

A word on this clone: The antigen this receptor binds is unknown. No clone much larger than this one lies a single base away; base qualities are absent.

The CDR3 measures 15 amino acids from cysteine to phenylalanine. The kept DNA is CDR3 alone, 45 bases in frame from the first base. The germline V gene yields MDHEN for CDR1 and SYDVKM for CDR2. V and J are truncated by 5 bases and 2 bases respectively, leaving an intervening sequence of 12 bases. Genomic DNA was extracted with the Qiagen DNeasy kit from unsorted PBMCs and from negatively selected CD4+ and CD8+ fractions. TCR beta CDR3 regions were subjected to amplification by immunoSEQ multiplex PCR with primers that anneal to V and J segments. A synthetic immune receptor repertoire was used to minimize amplification bias, and any residual bias was removed computationally once sequencing was done. Per the original workflow: Repertoire diversity was quantified as the Shannon entropy index using custom Python scripts. Unsorted, CD4+ and CD8+ repertoires were examined separately, except in combined analyses, for which CD4+ and CD8+ sequences were merged in silico. A clone counted as expanded when the clone's frequency after treatment rose at least 2-fold relative to C1D1, and clones undetected at baseline were given a pseudocount of 0.5. Singleton clones were defined as clones with 0 or 1 copy at C1D1, and non-singleton clones were defined as clones with 2 or more copies. Clones expanded in unsorted samples were assigned a CD4+, CD8+ or unknown annotation through matching of protein sequences in sorted samples from the same patient. Diversity changes from C1D1 to C4D1 were tested in paired samples using Wilcoxon tests. Held by TCRdb, this immuneACCESS table contains in-frame sequences only and omits some clones. Under half of the omission traces to an unresolved V gene where checked; the cause of the rest is unknown. Clone size and the V and J calls come from that table; the DNA yielded D and trimming. Counted in this sample were more than 90,000 clones; around 81% of them appeared once. About 16% of the sample comes from the top ten.

Per the publication, the time point label means: cycle 2 day 1 (C2D1) of nivolumab. All trial patients had relapsed after autologous stem cell transplantation, with cohorts A, B and C differing in prior brentuximab vedotin exposure. The trial cohort included 55 to 60 patients with relapsed/refractory classical Hodgkin lymphoma, and each patient had a best overall response of complete response, partial response or progressive disease. Single-agent nivolumab was administered to trial patients in the multi-cohort phase II CheckMate 205 trial. An independent review committee assessed best overall response using the 2007 International Working Group response criteria. Trial PBMCs were obtained immediately prior to nivolumab initiation (C1D1) and on therapy at cycle 2 day 1 and cycle 4 day 1. After peripheral blood was drawn into 8 mL Vacutainer Cell Preparation Tubes, PBMCs were isolated by centrifugation and then cryopreserved.

The rearranged chain carries TRBV28 and TRBJ2-2; a tentative D call is TRBD1 (7 bases match). Sequencing was performed on peripheral blood mononuclear cells (PBMCs), taken before the second cycle of nivolumab. The receptor was isolated from a human donor with classical Hodgkin lymphoma. The DNA is TGTGCCAGCAGTCAGGGGGGATCTAACACCGGGGAGCTGTTTTTT. The encoded protein is CASSQGGSNTGELFF.